Listed below are T cell receptor beta chains from one sample, sequenced in a study of vaccination and CD4 T cells after COVID-19. TCRdb recomputed calls from the PCR reads with MiXCR, one row per CDR3 protein. The sample has approximately 14,000 distinct CDR3 sequences; approximately 73% are singletons. Their recognized antigens are unknown. Sequenced: CD4+ T cells from blood, cultured in vitro. These receptors were taken from a human donor who had recovered from COVID-19. CDR3s include the opening cysteine and the closing phenylalanine or tryptophan. A D gene is named only where the DNA matches it firmly. Size is stated for part of the rows, as once, few or many counts, or as a class when the clone is expanded.

V gene: TRBV27; J gene: TRBJ1-2; clone size: .; D gene: .; CDR3 DNA: TGTGCCAGCATGGGACGGGAAGCCATGAACTATGGCTACACCTTC; CDR3 protein: CASMGREAMNYGYTF
V gene: TRBV7-9; J gene: TRBJ1-6; clone size: .; D gene: TRBD1; CDR3 DNA: TGTGCCAGCACTAACAGGGGGGATAATTCACCCCTCCACTTT; CDR3 protein: CASTNRGDNSPLHF
V gene: TRBV28; J gene: TRBJ2-7; clone size: .; D gene: .; CDR3 DNA: TGTGCCAGCAGTCATGCGGGGGCAGGGGGATTTTACGAGCAGTACTTC; CDR3 protein: CASSHAGAGGFYEQYF
V gene: TRBV10-1; J gene: TRBJ2-5; clone size: .; D gene: TRBD2; CDR3 DNA: TGCGCCAGCAGTGAAGGGAACGCGGGAGGACAGGAGACCCAGTACTTC; CDR3 protein: CASSEGNAGGQETQYF
V gene: TRBV19; J gene: TRBJ2-5; clone size: .; D gene: TRBD1; CDR3 DNA: TGTGCCAGTAGTGCCGGGACAGGGGGAGAGACCCAGTACTTC; CDR3 protein: CASSAGTGGETQYF
V gene: TRBV27; J gene: TRBJ1-2; clone size: .; D gene: .; CDR3 DNA: TGTGCCAGCAGTTTACAACCAATGGGCGGCTACACCTTC; CDR3 protein: CASSLQPMGGYTF
V gene: TRBV27; J gene: TRBJ2-6; clone size: .; D gene: .; CDR3 DNA: TGTGCCAGCAGTCCCTGGGCCTCTGGGGCCAACGTCCTGACTTTC; CDR3 protein: CASSPWASGANVLTF
V gene: TRBV18; J gene: TRBJ1-1; clone size: .; D gene: .; CDR3 DNA: TGTGCCAGCTCACCACCGGCAGGGGTTGTGAACACTGAAGCTTTCTTT; CDR3 protein: CASSPPAGVVNTEAFF
V gene: TRBV20-1; J gene: TRBJ1-2; clone size: once; D gene: TRBD1; CDR3 DNA: TGCAGTACTAAACCGGGACAGGGGGCGTCTAACTATGGCTACACCTTC; CDR3 protein: CSTKPGQGASNYGYTF
V gene: TRBV20-1; J gene: TRBJ1-2; clone size: .; D gene: TRBD1; CDR3 DNA: TGCAGTGCCTGGAGCCGCCCAGGGGGTGGCTACACCTTC; CDR3 protein: CSAWSRPGGGYTF
V gene: TRBV20-1; J gene: TRBJ1-5; clone size: few; D gene: TRBD1; CDR3 DNA: TGCAGTGCCTCCCTGGGACAGGGGGGCAGGAGCAATCAGCCCCAGCATTTT; CDR3 protein: CSASLGQGGRSNQPQHF
V gene: TRBV28; J gene: TRBJ1-5; clone size: .; D gene: .; CDR3 DNA: TGTGCCAGCAGCGTCCGTAAGCCCCAGCATTTT; CDR3 protein: CASSVRKPQHF
V gene: TRBV5-1; J gene: TRBJ2-1; clone size: .; D gene: .; CDR3 DNA: TGCGCCAGCAGCTTAAACCCAGGGGTGGTCTCCAATGAGCAGTTCTTC; CDR3 protein: CASSLNPGVVSNEQFF
V gene: TRBV4-3; J gene: TRBJ2-7; clone size: .; D gene: .; CDR3 DNA: TGCGCCAGCAGCCGCGGGACTCACAATAATTACGAGCAGTACTTC; CDR3 protein: CASSRGTHNNYEQYF
V gene: TRBV7-2; J gene: TRBJ2-5; clone size: .; D gene: .; CDR3 DNA: TGTGCCAGCGGGTTTCCAGGGGAGCGAGAGACCCAGTACTTC; CDR3 protein: CASGFPGERETQYF
V gene: TRBV6-2/TRBV6-3; J gene: TRBJ2-1; clone size: .; D gene: .; CDR3 DNA: TGTGCCAGCAGTTCTATAACCCTCTCCTACAATGAGCAGTTCTTC; CDR3 protein: CASSSITLSYNEQFF
V gene: TRBV27; J gene: TRBJ1-2; clone size: few; D gene: .; CDR3 DNA: TGTGCCAGCAGTTTTCGTCGGGTCGGTTATGGCTACACCTTC; CDR3 protein: CASSFRRVGYGYTF
V gene: TRBV19; J gene: TRBJ1-1; clone size: .; D gene: .; CDR3 DNA: TGTGCCAGTAGTATTCGCACAAGCATCCTTACTGAAGCTTTCTTT; CDR3 protein: CASSIRTSILTEAFF
V gene: TRBV11-2; J gene: TRBJ2-3; clone size: .; D gene: TRBD2; CDR3 DNA: TGTGCCAGCAGCTTGGTATTCTGGGGGGGTGAGCAGTATTTT; CDR3 protein: CASSLVFWGGEQYF
V gene: TRBV7-8; J gene: TRBJ2-7; clone size: .; D gene: .; CDR3 DNA: TGTGCCAGCACCGATCGCACAGGGCGGTCGGACGAGCAGTACTTC; CDR3 protein: CASTDRTGRSDEQYF
V gene: TRBV20-1; J gene: TRBJ1-5; clone size: .; D gene: .; CDR3 DNA: TGCAGTGCTCGCGGGCGGGGCAGCTATAGCAATCAGCCCCAGCATTTT; CDR3 protein: CSARGRGSYSNQPQHF
V gene: TRBV7-2; J gene: TRBJ1-2; clone size: .; D gene: .; CDR3 DNA: TGTGCCAGCAGCAAGAACAGGGCTGGCTACACCTTC; CDR3 protein: CASSKNRAGYTF
V gene: TRBV10-3; J gene: TRBJ1-1; clone size: .; D gene: .; CDR3 DNA: TGTGCCACCGCGGGGGCCCTGAACACTGAAGCTTTCTTT; CDR3 protein: CATAGALNTEAFF
V gene: TRBV19; J gene: TRBJ2-7; clone size: .; D gene: TRBD2; CDR3 DNA: TGTGCCAGTAGTCCATCTAGCGGGAGGGGCTCCTACGAGCAGTACTTC; CDR3 protein: CASSPSSGRGSYEQYF
V gene: TRBV27; J gene: TRBJ1-5; clone size: few; D gene: .; CDR3 DNA: TGTGCCAGCACCGCCCAAAGAGGACAGCCCCAGCATTTT; CDR3 protein: CASTAQRGQPQHF
V gene: TRBV19; J gene: TRBJ2-1; clone size: .; D gene: .; CDR3 DNA: TGTGCCAGTAGTTCTTACAATGAGCAGTTCTTC; CDR3 protein: CASSSYNEQFF
V gene: TRBV6-5; J gene: TRBJ1-5; clone size: .; D gene: .; CDR3 DNA: TGTGCCAGCAGTTACACCCGGGACTCGAATCAGCCCCAGCATTTT; CDR3 protein: CASSYTRDSNQPQHF
V gene: TRBV25-1; J gene: TRBJ2-7; clone size: once; D gene: .; CDR3 DNA: TGTGCCAGCAGTCTCCTTCAGGGCTACGAGCAGTACTTC; CDR3 protein: CASSLLQGYEQYF
V gene: TRBV6-2/TRBV6-3; J gene: TRBJ1-5; clone size: few; D gene: TRBD1; CDR3 DNA: TGTGCCAGCAGGCTAGGGACAGGGTTCAATCAGCCCCAGCATTTT; CDR3 protein: CASRLGTGFNQPQHF
V gene: TRBV20-1; J gene: TRBJ1-1; clone size: .; D gene: TRBD1; CDR3 DNA: TGCAGTGCGCCGAAGACAGGGGGGACTGAAGCTTTCTTT; CDR3 protein: CSAPKTGGTEAFF
V gene: TRBV6-1; J gene: TRBJ1-1; clone size: .; D gene: TRBD1; CDR3 DNA: TGTGCCAGCGTGAGAGGACAGGGAGTCACTGAAGCTTTCTTT; CDR3 protein: CASVRGQGVTEAFF
V gene: TRBV6-1; J gene: TRBJ2-7; clone size: few; D gene: TRBD2; CDR3 DNA: TGTGCCGTAGCGGGAGGCGCCACCTACGAGCAGTACTTC; CDR3 protein: CAVAGGATYEQYF
V gene: TRBV7-2; J gene: TRBJ2-5; clone size: .; D gene: TRBD1; CDR3 DNA: TGTGCCAGCAACCGAGGGGGCGGAGTCGAAGAGACCCAGTACTTC; CDR3 protein: CASNRGGGVEETQYF
V gene: TRBV24-1; J gene: TRBJ1-2; clone size: .; D gene: TRBD1; CDR3 DNA: TGTGCCACCAGTGATCCGGGCAGGGGGCATGGCTACACCTTC; CDR3 protein: CATSDPGRGHGYTF
V gene: TRBV5-6; J gene: TRBJ2-3; clone size: .; D gene: .; CDR3 DNA: TGTGCCAGCAGCTTTAGGGAGCTGGATACGCAGTATTTT; CDR3 protein: CASSFRELDTQYF
V gene: TRBV7-9; J gene: TRBJ1-2; clone size: .; D gene: TRBD1; CDR3 DNA: TGCGCCAGCAGCTTAGACAGGGGATACGGCTACACCTTC; CDR3 protein: CASSLDRGYGYTF
V gene: TRBV7-9; J gene: TRBJ1-5; clone size: .; D gene: .; CDR3 DNA: TGTGCCAGCAGCTTAGCGCGAGGGAATCAGCCCCAGCATTTT; CDR3 protein: CASSLARGNQPQHF
V gene: TRBV4-3; J gene: TRBJ2-7; clone size: .; D gene: .; CDR3 DNA: TGCGCCAGCAGCCAAGGTGGTTCGGGGTTCTACGAGCAGTACTTC; CDR3 protein: CASSQGGSGFYEQYF
V gene: TRBV20-1; J gene: TRBJ2-3; clone size: .; D gene: .; CDR3 DNA: TGCAGCTGTAGGAAGCGGGGCACAGATACGCAGTATTTT; CDR3 protein: CSCRKRGTDTQYF
V gene: TRBV7-2; J gene: TRBJ2-7; clone size: .; D gene: .; CDR3 DNA: TGTGCCAGCCGTCAATTCTCCTACGAGCAGTACTTC; CDR3 protein: CASRQFSYEQYF
V gene: TRBV15; J gene: TRBJ2-3; clone size: .; D gene: TRBD2; CDR3 DNA: TGTGCCACCAGCAGTCCACTAGCGCCTAGCACAGATACGCAGTATTTT; CDR3 protein: CATSSPLAPSTDTQYF
V gene: TRBV6-5; J gene: TRBJ2-7; clone size: .; D gene: .; CDR3 DNA: TGTGCCAGCAGTTACGCCAGGGGAGGAAGTGGGCAGTACTTC; CDR3 protein: CASSYARGGSGQYF
V gene: TRBV6-1; J gene: TRBJ2-1; clone size: .; D gene: TRBD2; CDR3 DNA: TGTGCCAGCAGCCGGACCCGCCTAGCGGGAGGGAATGAGCAGTTCTTC; CDR3 protein: CASSRTRLAGGNEQFF
V gene: TRBV20-1; J gene: TRBJ1-5; clone size: .; D gene: .; CDR3 DNA: TGCAGTGCTAGCAGGGGTTGGGGTCCCAATCAGCCCCAGCATTTT; CDR3 protein: CSASRGWGPNQPQHF
V gene: TRBV12-3/TRBV12-4; J gene: TRBJ1-1; clone size: .; D gene: TRBD1; CDR3 DNA: TGTGCCAGCAGTTTATTTACAGGGGGCACTGAAGCTTTCTTT; CDR3 protein: CASSLFTGGTEAFF
V gene: TRBV2; J gene: TRBJ2-2; clone size: .; D gene: TRBD1; CDR3 DNA: TGTGCCAGCAGTGTGAGGGGGCGGGCCGGGGAGCTGTTTTTT; CDR3 protein: CASSVRGRAGELFF
V gene: TRBV7-9; J gene: TRBJ1-5; clone size: few; D gene: .; CDR3 DNA: TGTGCCAGCACAACAGGGTATAGCAATCAGCCCCAGCATTTT; CDR3 protein: CASTTGYSNQPQHF
V gene: TRBV7-2; J gene: TRBJ1-2; clone size: few; D gene: .; CDR3 DNA: TGTGCCAGCTTATACAGTATCGGGAGCGGCTATGGCTACACCTTC; CDR3 protein: CASLYSIGSGYGYTF
V gene: TRBV11-2; J gene: TRBJ1-2; clone size: .; D gene: .; CDR3 DNA: TGTGCCAGCAGCTTAGGCCAGACTGGCTACACCTTC; CDR3 protein: CASSLGQTGYTF
V gene: TRBV20-1; J gene: TRBJ2-7; clone size: few; D gene: TRBD1; CDR3 DNA: TGCAGTGCTGGAGACAGGGGTGGATACGAGCAGTACTTC; CDR3 protein: CSAGDRGGYEQYF
V gene: TRBV20-1; J gene: TRBJ2-7; clone size: few; D gene: .; CDR3 DNA: TGCAGTGCTAGAGATTTCGCGACTAACTCCTACGAGCAGTACTTC; CDR3 protein: CSARDFATNSYEQYF
V gene: TRBV29-1; J gene: TRBJ1-1; clone size: .; D gene: .; CDR3 DNA: TGCAGCGCCGGGACGGTGAACACTGAAGCTTTCTTT; CDR3 protein: CSAGTVNTEAFF
V gene: TRBV5-4; J gene: TRBJ2-1; clone size: .; D gene: .; CDR3 DNA: TGTGCCAGCAGCCGAATGGGAATCCCGGGGTGGAGCTCCTACAATGAGCAGTTCTTC; CDR3 protein: CASSRMGIPGWSSYNEQFF
V gene: TRBV7-2; J gene: TRBJ2-2; clone size: .; D gene: .; CDR3 DNA: TGTGCCAGCAGCTGGGTGGCCGTGAACACCGGGGAGCTGTTTTTT; CDR3 protein: CASSWVAVNTGELFF